This entry concerns a single TCR beta chain. Its target is unknown. Trimming removed 6 bases at V and 7 bases at J, with 15 bases between. The CDR3 length is 13 residues. Germline-derived CDR1 and CDR2 are MNHNS and SASEGT. The data were taken from a study of cytotoxic CD8 clonotypes in ibrutinib-treated CLL. Study-level results: Public clonotypes (which were uncommon) either contracted or remained stable on treatment.

TCRdb keeps only in-frame clones here, not all; method: immunoSEQ multiplex PCR. The data contain around 40,000 clones, roughly three quarters of them singletons. V usage is TRBV6-1 and J usage is TRBJ2-5; no reliable D call. The TCR sequence derives from a human donor with chronic lymphocytic leukemia. Here the sequenced sample was PBMCs, taken at disease progression, from a patient treated with ibrutinib. DNA of the CDR3: TGTGCCAGCAGAGCCCCTAGTGGAGCGACCCAGTACTTC. The encoded protein is CASRAPSGATQYF.